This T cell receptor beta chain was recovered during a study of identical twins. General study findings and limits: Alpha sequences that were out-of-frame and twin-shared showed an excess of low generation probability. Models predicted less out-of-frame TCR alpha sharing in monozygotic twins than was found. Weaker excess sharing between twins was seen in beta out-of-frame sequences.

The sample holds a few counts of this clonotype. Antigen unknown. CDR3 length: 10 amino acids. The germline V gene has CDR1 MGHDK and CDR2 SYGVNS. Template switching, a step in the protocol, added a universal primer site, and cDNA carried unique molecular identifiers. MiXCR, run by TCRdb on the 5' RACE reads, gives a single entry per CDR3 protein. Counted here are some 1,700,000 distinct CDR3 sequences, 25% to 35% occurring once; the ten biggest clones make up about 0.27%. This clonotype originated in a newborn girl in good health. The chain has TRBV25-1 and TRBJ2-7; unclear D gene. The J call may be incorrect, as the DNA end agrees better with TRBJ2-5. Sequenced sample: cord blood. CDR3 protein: CASVRETQYF. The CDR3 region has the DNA TGTGCCAGCGTCAGGGAGACCCAGTACTTC.